Following are 17 T cell receptor beta chains from one sample sequenced in a study of cytomegalovirus exposure and HLA in healthy donors. It was with 60 Vbeta and 13 Jbeta primers that the PCR ran. The table came from immunoSEQ multiplex PCR; TCRdb's copy has only in-frame clones and leaves some out. The sample has about 270,000 clones, around 65% seen once. Material for sequencing was PBMCs. The origin of the receptors is a female donor in good health and CMV-seronegative.

The rearrangement joins TRBV5-6 to TRBJ1-6; D may be TRBD1 (6 bases). The length of the CDR3 is 15 residues. V was pared by 6 bases and J by 3 bases, with 13 bases between. Germline V gene sequence: CDR1 SGHDT, CDR2 YYEEEE. CDR3 sequence: CASNLGGSYNSPLHF. The CDR3 nucleotides are TGTGCCAGCAATCTTGGGGGCAGCTATAATTCACCCCTCCACTTT. Complete variable domain (other parts from reference TRBV5-6 and TRBJ1-6): DAGVTQSPTHLIKTRGQQVTLRCSPKSGHDTVSWYQQALGQGPQFIFQYYEEEERQRGNFPDRFSGHQFPNYSSELNVNALLLGDSALYLCASNLGGSYNSPLHFGNGTRLTVT.

This clone was observed a single time. V gene TRBV5-1 combines with J gene TRBJ1-5; the match to TRBD1 covers 7 bases. CDR1 is SGHRS, CDR2 YFSETQ, per germline. V gave up 4 bases and J gave up 6 bases; unmatched junction bases: 7. The CDR3 sequence is 14 residues long. CDR3 coding DNA: TGCGCCAGCAGCCGCGGAGGGGGCGGTCAGCCCCAGCATTTT. The encoded protein is CASSRGGGGQPQHF.

The V call is TRBV4-1, the J call TRBJ2-2; 9 bases map to TRBD2. J was trimmed by 4 bases and V by 3 bases; bases with no gene match: 6. This CDR3 has 16 residues. Per germline, CDR1 MGHRA and CDR2 YSYEKL. The CDR3 loop is CASSHGLAGTTGELFF. DNA for the CDR3: TGCGCCAGCAGCCATGGTCTAGCGGGGACCACCGGGGAGCTGTTTTTT.

J is TRBJ2-5 and V is TRBV28; TRBD1 agrees at 7 bases. This CDR3 contains 14 residues. Germline CDR1 is MDHEN and CDR2 is SYDVKM. With 6 bases clipped from V and 3 bases from J, the junction kept 7 bases outside the gene matches. The CDR3 nucleotides are TGTGCCAGCAGGGCAGCCGGGACAGAAGAGACCCAGTACTTC. Its protein is CASRAAGTEETQYF.

This chain uses TRBV20-1 with TRBJ1-2; D may be TRBD1 (5 bases). Germline lookup yields CDR1 DFQATT and CDR2 SNEGSKA (reference sequence). There are 11 residues in the CDR3. The CDR3 DNA follows: TGCAGGGGGGGGGCTAACTATGGCTACACCTTC. This translates into CRGGANYGYTF.

This clone was seen just once. The chain uses TRBV2 and TRBJ1-1; D unclear. The CDR3 loop spans 13 amino acids. CDR1 is SNHLY and CDR2 is FYNNEI in the germline V gene. V dropped 7 bases and J dropped 0 bases, with 9 bases sitting between them. CDR3 nucleotide sequence: TGTGCCAGCACGTTTGACATGAACACTGAAGCTTTCTTT. It is translated as CASTFDMNTEAFF.

The CDR3 nucleotides are TGCGCCAGCAGCCGTCCGGGACTAGCGGGAGATCGTTCCTACGAGCAGTACTTC. Translated, it gives CASSRPGLAGDRSYEQYF. The genes are TRBV5-1 and TRBJ2-7; TRBD2 aligns across 14 bases. CDR3 length equals 18 residues. CDR1 and CDR2 (germline): SGHRS, YFSETQ. The V gene end was trimmed by 4 bases and the J gene end by 1 base; junction bases not matched to a gene: 10.

This clone was detected a few times. The chain's CDR3 is CASSVGYRVLAGVNEQFF. CDR3 in DNA: TGTGCCAGCAGCGTAGGATACCGGGTACTAGCGGGAGTAAATGAGCAGTTCTTC. The chain employs TRBV9 and TRBJ2-1; 11 bases line up with TRBD2. The CDR3 spans 18 residues. CDR1 SGDLS and CDR2 YYNGEE come from the germline V gene. The junction had 12 bases not matched to a gene; V was cut back by 0 bases and J by 7 bases.

The J gene is TRBJ2-5, the V gene TRBV6-5; 8 bases fit TRBD2. The CDR3 runs 15 residues. The ends lost 0 bases at V and 2 bases at J; junction bases unmatched: 2. Germline lookup yields CDR1 MNHEY and CDR2 SVGAGI. CDR3 coding DNA: TGTGCCAGCAGTTACTCTTTAGCGGGACAAGAGACCCAGTACTTC. Amino acid sequence: CASSYSLAGQETQYF.

To note about this clone: The junction departs from the called germline gene at one end, perhaps through a read error. The genes are TRBV7-9 and TRBJ1-2, with D possibly matching TRBD1 (5 bases). Germline loops: CDR1 SEHNR, CDR2 FQNEAQ (reference sequence). This CDR3 is 14 amino acids long. The CDR3 coding sequence is TGTTCCAGCAGTCCGGGACTCAGTAACTATGGCTACACCTTC. Its translation is CSSSPGLSNYGYTF.

The genes are TRBV6-1 and TRBJ2-7, with 8 nucleotides matching TRBD2. This CDR3 is 15 amino acids long. The V and J ends lost 2 bases and 0 bases, in that order; junction bases with no gene match: 3. Germline-derived CDR1 and CDR2 are MNHNS and SASEGT. The CDR3, as DNA: TGTGCCAGCAGTGAACTAGCGGGTAACTCCTACGAGCAGTACTTC. Translated, it gives CASSELAGNSYEQYF.

The table lists this clone with a count of one. The chain links TRBV9 to TRBJ2-5, with 9 bases matching TRBD2. V trimming: 7 bases; J trimming: 2 bases; junction bases outside the gene matches: 6. Germline-derived CDR1 and CDR2 are SGDLS and YYNGEE. The CDR3 has 14 residues. Here the CDR3 reads CASGKGLAQETQYF. DNA for the CDR3: TGTGCCAGCGGAAAGGGACTAGCACAAGAGACCCAGTACTTC. The complete variable domain, with remaining parts taken from reference TRBV9 and TRBJ2-5, reads DSGVTQTPKHLITATGQRVTLRCSPRSGDLSVYWYQQSLDQGLQFLIQYYNGEERAKGNILERFSAQQFPDLHSELNLSSLELGDSALYFCASGKGLAQETQYFGPGTRLLVL.

The chain recombines TRBV15 with TRBJ2-7; D is perhaps TRBD2 (5 bases). Germline V CDR1 and CDR2: LNHNV, YYDKDF (reference sequence). The V end lost 1 base, the J end lost 6 bases, and 16 bases lay between the germline ends. The CDR3 covers 15 residues. The CDR3 here is CATSRGTSHLAEQYF. In DNA, the CDR3 is TGTGCCACCAGCAGAGGGACTTCACATCTAGCCGAGCAGTACTTC.

The V and J genes are TRBV5-1 and TRBJ2-3; 13 bases are a match to TRBD2. Germline CDR1 and CDR2: SGHRS and YFSETQ. V shed 3 bases, J shed 6 bases, and the junction held 7 bases outside the gene matches. The CDR3 length is 16 residues. CDR3 loop: CASSSGLAGAPDTQYF. The CDR3 DNA sequence: TGCGCCAGCAGCTCCGGACTAGCGGGAGCCCCCGATACGCAGTATTTT.

This chain links TRBV19 with TRBJ2-7; TRBD1 aligns across 7 bases. After removal of 3 bases from V and 2 bases from J, the junction contained 10 bases not matched to a gene. CDR1 and CDR2 (germline): LNHDA, SQIVND (reference sequence). The CDR3 is 16 residues long. CDR3 region: CASSINPGTATYEQYF. The CDR3, as DNA: TGTGCCAGTAGTATCAATCCCGGGACAGCCACCTACGAGCAGTACTTC. The whole variable domain, filled in from reference TRBV19 and TRBJ2-7, reads DGGITQSPKYLFRKEGQNVTLSCEQNLNHDAMYWYRQDPGQGLRLIYYSQIVNDFQKGDIAEGYSVSREKKESFPLTVTSAQKNPTAFYLCASSINPGTATYEQYFGPGTRLTVT.

This clone was counted once. The V gene is TRBV11-3, the J gene TRBJ1-1; a possible D gene is TRBD1 (5 bases). Germline V CDR1 and CDR2: SGHNT, YENEEA. Trimming stripped 4 bases from V and 3 bases from J, with 18 bases between. The CDR3 is 16 amino acids. DNA of the CDR3: TGTGCCAGCAGCTCTACCACCGGGACTCGGCACACTGAAGCTTTCTTT. This codes for CASSSTTGTRHTEAFF.

This chain links TRBV21-1 with TRBJ2-7; the table gives TRBD1 as D, unverified against the DNA. TRBV21-1 is tagged as a pseudogene. The CDR3 spans 16 residues. CDR3 sequence (DNA): TGTGCCAGCCCCTACCCACCGGGACAGGTATCTTACGAGCAGTACTTC. Translating gives CASPYPPGQVSYEQYF.